The 9 T cell receptor beta chains listed next were all sequenced from one sample in a study of blood T cells in healthy people across ages. Together with a sample-barcoded 5' primer, a J-beta primer mix was included in a second PCR lasting about 7 to 12 cycles. TCRdb fed the 5' RACE reads into MiXCR, producing one record per CDR3 protein. The sample contains about 780,000 distinct CDR3 sequences, less than 60% of which appear only once. Sequencing was performed on blood. These receptors all come from a man of 80 years or more in good health.

The gene calls are TRBV27 and TRBJ2-7, with a weak D call TRBD2 (6 bases). Germline CDR1 is MNHEY and CDR2 is SMNVEV (reference sequence). The CDR3 covers 14 residues. The germline V and J ends were trimmed by 5 bases and 1 base, with 12 bases remaining between them. In DNA form, the CDR3 reads TGTGCCAGCAGTCCTCGCGGGGAGTCCTACGAGCAGTACTTC. It is translated as CASSPRGESYEQYF.

The gene calls are TRBV6-2 or TRBV6-3 and TRBJ2-1; D is undetermined. This CDR3 is 12 amino acids long. V was cut by 2 bases and J by 6 bases, with 5 bases left in between. Germline CDR1 reads MNHEY; CDR2 reads SVGEGT. For the CDR3, the DNA is TGTGCCAGCAGTTACCTAAGCAATGAGCAGTTCTTC. Protein: CASSYLSNEQFF.

This chain connects TRBV7-2 to TRBJ1-2; possibly TRBD1 for D (6 bases). The CDR3 extends over 12 amino acids. Germline lookup yields CDR1 SGHTA and CDR2 FQGNSA. The germline V and J ends were trimmed by 4 bases and 12 bases, with 15 bases remaining between them. The CDR3 region is CASSYNEQGHTF. CDR3 sequence (DNA): TGTGCCAGCAGCTACAACGAACAGGGCCACACCTTC.

This clonotype was observed a few times. The genes are TRBV29-1 and TRBJ2-3, with D possibly TRBD2 on 6 matching bases. There are 13 residues in the CDR3. The germline V and J ends were trimmed by 4 bases and 2 bases, with 10 bases remaining between them. Germline V gene sequence: CDR1 SQVTM, CDR2 ANQGSEA. This CDR3 reads CSVAAGITDTQYF. The CDR3 DNA is TGCAGCGTTGCGGCGGGAATCACAGATACGCAGTATTTT.

The chain links TRBV9 to TRBJ2-1; TRBD1 matches 9 bases. V lost 0 bases to trimming and J lost 6 bases; unmatched junction nucleotides: 10. CDR1 SGDLS and CDR2 YYNGEE come from the germline V gene. The CDR3 totals 17 residues. The CDR3 region is CASSVVPGQGAFNEQFF. CDR3 bases: TGTGCCAGCAGCGTAGTACCGGGACAGGGTGCCTTCAATGAGCAGTTCTTC.

This clonotype showed up just a few times. The rearrangement links TRBV6-5 to TRBJ1-6; possible D gene TRBD1, 6 bases. The CDR3 loop spans 15 amino acids. Germline CDR1 reads MNHEY; CDR2 reads SVGAGI. V was cut by 6 bases and J by 5 bases, with 14 bases left in between. CDR3 protein: CASRGRGANNSPLHF. CDR3 nucleotide sequence: TGTGCCAGCAGAGGCAGGGGAGCGAATAATTCACCCCTCCACTTT.

The sample holds a few counts of this clonotype. V is TRBV5-1 and J is TRBJ1-2; D unclear. The CDR3 runs to 14 residues. CDR1 is SGHRS, CDR2 YFSETQ, per germline. V was cut by 0 bases and J by 4 bases, with 10 bases left in between. CDR3 sequence (DNA): TGCGCCAGCAGCTTGGATGGCAGGTCCTATGGCTACACCTTC. It specifies CASSLDGRSYGYTF.

V is TRBV11-2 and J is TRBJ2-5; unclear D gene. This CDR3 region has 14 residues. Trimming shortened V by 5 bases and J by 5 bases, and 15 bases separated the two germline ends. Germline-derived CDR1 and CDR2 are SGHAT and FQNNGV. The CDR3 loop is CASSPSGVRETQYF. The CDR3 nucleotides are TGTGCCAGCAGCCCTTCTGGGGTCCGGGAGACCCAGTACTTC.

The CDR3 spells CASAGLRRQFF. The CDR3 bases are TGTGCCAGCGCGGGACTAAGGAGGCAGTTCTTC. The V and J genes are TRBV19 and TRBJ2-1; TRBD2 aligns across 7 bases. This CDR3 comprises 11 residues. Germline V gives CDR1 LNHDA, CDR2 SQIVND (reference sequence). V dropped 9 bases and J dropped 12; count of bases not matched to a gene: 8.